A selection of T cell receptor beta chains follows, all from one sample in a study of OX40 agonist ivuxolimab in advanced cancers. Using immunoSEQ multiplex PCR, the repertoire was profiled, and TCRdb retains in-frame clones only, with some absent. Of approximately 50,000 clones listed, 82% were seen once; the top ten hold around 3.9%. Material: CD4+ or CD8+ T cells sorted from blood, obtained in a trial of the OX40 agonist ivuxolimab. Source of these receptors: an adult with an advanced solid tumor such as melanoma, head and neck, liver or kidney cancer. Both conserved end residues are part of each CDR3. Clone sizes are given selectively: once, few, many, or a class where the clone is expanded.

abundance: -
j_gene: TRBJ2-7
v_gene: TRBV6-6
CDR3aa: CASSPPLRGEQYF

abundance: -
j_gene: TRBJ2-7
v_gene: TRBV2
CDR3aa: CASSDGRVPYEQYF

abundance: once
j_gene: TRBJ2-7
v_gene: TRBV7-8
CDR3aa: CASSLAIYEQYF

abundance: -
j_gene: TRBJ2-1
v_gene: TRBV10-3
CDR3aa: CAIRGSRGTYNEQFF

abundance: -
j_gene: TRBJ1-4
v_gene: TRBV4-1
CDR3aa: CASAGGRLGWETNEKLFF

abundance: -
j_gene: TRBJ1-6
v_gene: TRBV7-9
CDR3aa: CASTTDVYEYNSPLHF

abundance: -
j_gene: TRBJ2-1
v_gene: TRBV19
CDR3aa: CASSIARGGYNEQFF

abundance: -
j_gene: TRBJ2-2
v_gene: TRBV5-6
CDR3aa: CASSFGQGRAGELFF

abundance: -
j_gene: TRBJ2-7
v_gene: TRBV6-5
CDR3aa: CASSYSTGQGYEQYF

abundance: -
j_gene: TRBJ2-1
v_gene: TRBV11-2
CDR3aa: CASSLVGPPQAGEQFF

abundance: -
j_gene: TRBJ1-2
v_gene: TRBV5-1
CDR3aa: CASRQDDYGYTF

abundance: few
j_gene: TRBJ1-2
v_gene: TRBV5-1
CDR3aa: CATLKLTGGDYGYTF

abundance: -
j_gene: TRBJ1-6
v_gene: TRBV7-2
CDR3aa: CASSLGQGAPLHF

abundance: -
j_gene: TRBJ1-5
v_gene: TRBV10-3
CDR3aa: CAISQGNRQPQHF

abundance: -
j_gene: TRBJ1-1
v_gene: TRBV14
CDR3aa: CASRQENTEAFF

abundance: -
j_gene: TRBJ2-5
v_gene: TRBV5-6
CDR3aa: CASLRGTREETQYF

abundance: -
j_gene: TRBJ2-6
v_gene: TRBV18
CDR3aa: CASSPRQGNSGANVLTF

abundance: -
j_gene: TRBJ2-5
v_gene: TRBV7-3
CDR3aa: CASSASGQGQETQYF

abundance: -
j_gene: TRBJ1-2
v_gene: TRBV7-8
CDR3aa: CASSLQFGPADGYTF

abundance: -
j_gene: TRBJ1-1
v_gene: TRBV7-2
CDR3aa: CASRLGGRTEAFF

abundance: -
j_gene: TRBJ1-4
v_gene: TRBV19
CDR3aa: CASSLTGGGEKLFF

abundance: -
j_gene: TRBJ2-1
v_gene: TRBV30
CDR3aa: CAWSGEGVSYNEQFF

abundance: -
j_gene: TRBJ2-7
v_gene: TRBV9
CDR3aa: CASSDDNSYEQYF

abundance: -
j_gene: TRBJ2-7
v_gene: TRBV6-5
CDR3aa: CASSHIGEQYF

abundance: once
j_gene: TRBJ2-3
v_gene: TRBV7-3
CDR3aa: CASSSQRGSADTQYF

abundance: -
j_gene: TRBJ1-2
v_gene: TRBV7-9
CDR3aa: CASSLAGQLNYGYTF

abundance: -
j_gene: TRBJ1-3
v_gene: TRBV7-8
CDR3aa: CASGRRGRGGNTIYF

abundance: -
j_gene: TRBJ2-5
v_gene: TRBV11-3
CDR3aa: CASSSTRDRGSGETQYF

abundance: -
j_gene: TRBJ1-6
v_gene: TRBV4-1
CDR3aa: CASSQGTNRVDSPLHF

abundance: -
j_gene: TRBJ2-7
v_gene: TRBV29-1
CDR3aa: CSVGGGQTYEQYF

abundance: -
j_gene: TRBJ1-5
v_gene: TRBV5-5
CDR3aa: CASSPGGATNQPQHF

abundance: -
j_gene: TRBJ2-3
v_gene: TRBV11-2
CDR3aa: CASSLVGVSQDTQYF

abundance: -
j_gene: TRBJ2-7
v_gene: TRBV19
CDR3aa: CASGPTGTYEQYF